This T cell receptor (beta chain) was recorded in a study of T cell responses to AZD1222 COVID-19 vaccine. The repertoire was sequenced with immunoSEQ multiplex PCR; TCRdb's copy has only in-frame clones and lacks some. The table lists fewer than 110,000 clones, roughly 84% of them singletons, with over 1.2% in the top ten. This material consisted of peripheral blood, taken on day 0 of AZD1222 vaccination. The TCR comes from an adult in good health.

DNA of the CDR3: TGTGCCAGCAGTTTGGAGGATACTAGCACAGATACGCAGTATTTT. This codes for CASSLEDTSTDTQYF. V is TRBV27 and J is TRBJ2-3; TRBD2 might be the D (5 bases). The CDR3 sequence is 15 residues long. CDR1 is MNHEY and CDR2 is SMNVEV in the germline V gene (reference sequence). V lost 3 bases and J 0 bases, leaving 10 bases between the germline ends.